This TCR beta chain was captured by sequencing in a study of response to subunit inactivated influenza vaccine. The V gene lost 6 bases and the J gene lost 5 bases, with 8 bases spanning the gap. CDR3 length: 13 amino acids. CDR1 SNHLY and CDR2 FYNNEI come from the germline V gene. MiXCR, run by TCRdb on the RT-PCR reads, gives a single entry per CDR3 protein. The sample lists a few hundred thousand distinct CDR3 sequences; 14% were seen once. The chain employs TRBV2 and TRBJ1-6; D is ambiguous. This material consisted of PBMCs from blood, taken 12 days after vaccination. The TCR was taken from a man in his fifties who received an inactivated influenza vaccine. This CDR3 is CASSSSNNSPLHF. In DNA form, the CDR3 reads TGTGCCAGCAGCAGTTCCAATAATTCACCCCTCCACTTT.